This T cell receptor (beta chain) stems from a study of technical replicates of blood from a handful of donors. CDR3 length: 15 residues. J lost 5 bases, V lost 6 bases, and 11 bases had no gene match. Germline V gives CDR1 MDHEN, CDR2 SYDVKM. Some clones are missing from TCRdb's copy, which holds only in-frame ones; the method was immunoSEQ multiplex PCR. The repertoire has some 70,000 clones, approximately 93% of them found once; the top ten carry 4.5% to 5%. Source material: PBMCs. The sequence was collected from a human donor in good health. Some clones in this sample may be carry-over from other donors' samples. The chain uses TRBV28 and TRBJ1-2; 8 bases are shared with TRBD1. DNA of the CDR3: TGTGCCAGCAGGGGAACGGGGACAGGTGTTTATGGCTACACCTTC. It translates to CASRGTGTGVYGYTF.